The clone carrying this TCR beta chain has a handful of counts. TCRdb itself ran the 5' RACE reads through MiXCR, one entry per CDR3 protein. The sample has more than 75,000 distinct CDR3 sequences; 8.9% are singletons. The data stem from a study of T cells after yellow fever vaccination. The CDR3 length is 15 residues. Germline CDR1 and CDR2: MNHEY and SMNVEV (reference sequence). V was cut by 7 bases and J by 2 bases, with 14 bases left in between. Study results and limitations: Booster sampling recovered most clones from primary vaccination (about 97% CD4, roughly 88% CD8).

The chain recombines TRBV27 with TRBJ2-2; D gene ambiguous. This clonotype was obtained from a man younger than 35 who received the YFV17D yellow fever vaccine. The input for sequencing was CD8+ T cells not binding an NS4B(214-222) dextramer, sorted from PBMCs, taken less than 16 days after the first yellow fever vaccination. The CDR3 loop reads CASKPSDVNTGELFF. As DNA, the CDR3 is TGTGCCAGCAAACCCTCGGACGTAAACACCGGGGAGCTGTTTTTT.